The clone carrying this TCR beta chain appeared a single time. The antigen remains unidentified. The PCR employed 60 Vbeta primers together with 13 Jbeta primers. TCRdb's copy holds only in-frame clones and misses some; the assay was immunoSEQ multiplex PCR. The sample shows about 160,000 clones, 60% to 80% of them seen only once. These data come from a study of cytomegalovirus exposure and HLA in healthy donors. Overall study findings and caveats: The authors listed 164 TCR beta chains as cytomegalovirus-associated. Most subjects had HLA-A and HLA-B alleles reportedly predicted accurately by TCR beta sequences. Usually a TCR sequence was rare, but some public TCRs were found in many donors.

The ends were cut back, 6 bases at V and 5 bases at J, with 11 bases in the middle. This CDR3 region has 12 residues. Germline V gene sequence: CDR1 SGHKS, CDR2 YYEKEE (reference sequence). Sequences were obtained from PBMCs. The receptor's source is a man younger than 35 in good health and CMV-seropositive. This sequence joins TRBV5-5 and TRBJ1-2, with D tentatively TRBD1 (6 bases). DNA for the CDR3: TGTGCCAGCACCTCGGACAGATATGGCTACACCTTC. Residues: CASTSDRYGYTF.